These 12 T cell receptor beta chains were sequenced from one sample in a study of control samples from healthy donors and cancer patients. Sequencing was performed with immunoSEQ multiplex PCR; in TCRdb, only in-frame clones are kept and a portion is missing. This table has approximately 94,000 clones, 84% appearing once. Sequenced input: PBMCs. These receptor sequences come from a man in his 70s with lung cancer.

Here the CDR3 reads CASSLSGNSPLHF. Here the CDR3 DNA reads TGTGCCAGCAGCTTATCGGGTAATTCACCCCTCCACTTT. This sequence joins TRBV7-3 and TRBJ1-6; no definite D call. The CDR3 runs to 13 residues. The V and J ends lost 2 bases and 6 bases respectively, with 5 bases between them. Germline V gene data show CDR1 as SGHTA and CDR2 as FQGTGA. Combining the CDR3 with reference TRBV7-3 and TRBJ1-6 gives the whole variable domain GAGVSQTPSNKVTEKGKYVELRCDPISGHTALYWYRQSLGQGPEFLIYFQGTGAADDSGLPNDRFFAVRPEGSVSTLKIQRTERGDSAVYLCASSLSGNSPLHFGNGTRLTVT.

This clone was recorded once. The chain has TRBV6-1 and TRBJ2-3; D assignment may be TRBD1 or TRBD2 (5 bases each). V gave up 0 bases and J gave up 1 base, with 5 bases separating them. Germline V gene lookup returns CDR1 MNHNS and CDR2 SASEGT. This CDR3 contains 14 residues. The CDR3 DNA is TGTGCCAGCAGTGAAGCGGGGGGCACAGATACGCAGTATTTT. Encoded protein: CASSEAGGTDTQYF.

The chain links TRBV2 to TRBJ1-6; tentatively, D is TRBD1 (5 bases). CDR1 SNHLY and CDR2 FYNNEI come from the germline V gene. Trimming stripped 1 base from V and 9 bases from J, with 10 bases between. This CDR3 has 14 residues. The CDR3 loop reads CASSEGLGGSPLHF. CDR3 DNA sequence: TGTGCCAGCAGTGAAGGATTGGGGGGTTCACCCCTCCACTTT. The complete variable domain, with remaining parts taken from reference TRBV2 and TRBJ1-6, reads EPEVTQTPSHQVTQMGQEVILRCVPISNHLYFYWYRQILGQKVEFLVSFYNNEISEKSEIFDDQFSVERPDGSNFTLKIRSTKLEDSAMYFCASSEGLGGSPLHFGNGTRLTVT.

The chain is built from TRBV3-1 (or the pseudogene TRBV3-2) and TRBJ2-7, with D unclear. This CDR3 has 12 residues. Trimming took 4 bases from V and 7 from J, leaving 11 bases between them. Germline V gene data show CDR1 as LGHDT and CDR2 as YNNKEL (reference sequence). The DNA for the CDR3 is TGTGCCAGCAGCCCTTCTGGGGTTGAGCAGTACTTC. It encodes CASSPSGVEQYF.

This clone was recorded only once. The chain is built from TRBV5-8 and TRBJ1-5, with D unresolved. CDR3 size: 17 residues. V was clipped by 7 bases and J by 6 bases, with 26 bases between them. CDR1 SGHTS and CDR2 YDEGEE come from the germline V gene. The CDR3 spells CASSITPFSLGSQPQHF. In nucleotides, the CDR3 is TGTGCCAGCTCAATAACCCCTTTCAGTCTTGGGAGTCAGCCCCAGCATTTT.

The V and J genes are TRBV6-6 and TRBJ1-5, with D possibly matching TRBD1 (6 bases). This CDR3 has 16 amino acids. V lost 2 bases and J 2 bases, leaving 13 bases between the germline ends. Per the germline V gene, CDR1 is MNHNY and CDR2 is SVGAGI (reference sequence). The CDR3 region is CASSYLGASGNQPQHF. For the CDR3, the DNA is TGTGCCAGCAGTTACCTGGGGGCTTCCGGCAATCAGCCCCAGCATTTT.

J is TRBJ2-7 and V is TRBV18; D might be TRBD2 (5 bases). CDR3 length equals 12 residues. Looked up from germline, CDR1 is KGHSH and CDR2 is LQKENI. The ends were cut back, 3 bases at V and 4 bases at J, with 7 bases in the middle. In DNA, the CDR3 is TGTGCCAGCTCACCCGACTATTACGAGCAGTACTTC. This sequence encodes CASSPDYYEQYF.

The rearrangement links TRBV6-1 to TRBJ2-1; D gene unclear. Trimming removed 1 base at V and 5 bases at J, with 12 bases between. In germline, CDR1 is MNHNS, CDR2 SASEGT. The CDR3 has 15 residues. CDR3: CASSEGRSGHNEQFF. In DNA, the CDR3 is TGTGCCAGCAGTGAAGGGCGGTCAGGCCACAATGAGCAGTTCTTC.

The chain links TRBV6-2 or TRBV6-3 to TRBJ1-1, with D uncertain. Trimming pared 0 bases from V and 6 bases from J, leaving 8 bases between. In germline, CDR1 is MNHEY, CDR2 SVGEGT. This CDR3 has 13 amino acids. The CDR3 DNA reads as TGTGCCAGCAGTTACTCTTTTAGGGCTGAAGCTTTCTTT. Translated: CASSYSFRAEAFF.

This clone was observed a single time. CDR3 sequence: CASGQDRGPGYTF. CDR3 coding DNA: TGTGCTAGTGGTCAGGACAGGGGGCCTGGCTACACCTTC. The chain links TRBV12-5 to TRBJ1-2, with 11 bases lining up with TRBD1. There are 13 residues in the CDR3. Looked up from germline, CDR1 is LGHNT and CDR2 is FRNRAP. Trimming removed 5 bases from V and 7 bases from J; junction bases left unmatched: 3. The whole variable domain, remainder taken from reference TRBV12-5 and TRBJ1-2, is DARVTQTPRHKVTEMGQEVTMRCQPILGHNTVFWYRQTMMQGLELLAYFRNRAPLDDSGMPKDRFSAEMPDATLATLKIQPSEPRDSAVYFCASGQDRGPGYTFGSGTRLTVV.

V is TRBV5-1 and J is TRBJ2-1; no reliable D call. The V end was cut by 0 bases, the J end by 8 bases, with 21 bases between. Per germline, CDR1 SGHRS and CDR2 YFSETQ. CDR3 length equals 17 residues. The DNA of the CDR3 is TGCGCCAGCAGCTTGGCCCGGCTCTTTACCCTTGGGGATGAGCAGTTCTTC. This codes for CASSLARLFTLGDEQFF.

The chain is built from TRBV24-1 and TRBJ1-2; D is unclear. The CDR3 is 14 residues long. The germline CDR1 and CDR2 sequences are KGHDR and SFDVKD. V lost 0 bases and J 2 bases, leaving 6 bases between the germline ends. Written as DNA, the CDR3 is TGTGCCACCAGTGATTTGAACGGAAACTATGGCTACACCTTC. It specifies CATSDLNGNYGYTF.